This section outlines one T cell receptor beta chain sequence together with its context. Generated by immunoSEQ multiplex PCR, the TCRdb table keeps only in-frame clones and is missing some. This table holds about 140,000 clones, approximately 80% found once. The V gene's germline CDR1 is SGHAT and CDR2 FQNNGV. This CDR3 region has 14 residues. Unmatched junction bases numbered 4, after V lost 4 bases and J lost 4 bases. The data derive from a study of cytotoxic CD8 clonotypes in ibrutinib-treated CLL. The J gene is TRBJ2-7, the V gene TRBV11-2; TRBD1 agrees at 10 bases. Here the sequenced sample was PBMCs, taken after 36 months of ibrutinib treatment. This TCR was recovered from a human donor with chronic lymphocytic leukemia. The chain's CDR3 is CASSSTGGSYEQYF. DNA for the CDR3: TGTGCCAGCAGCTCGACAGGGGGCTCATACGAGCAGTACTTC.